These T cell receptor beta chains were read from a single sample in a study of vaccination and CD4 T cells after COVID-19. No antigen is known for these receptors. Each CDR3 protein gets one entry after TCRdb re-called the PCR reads with MiXCR. The table has 11,000 to 15,000 distinct CDR3 sequences, 30% to 35% seen once. The sample consisted of CD4+ T cells from blood, cultured in vitro, taken after SARS-CoV-2 vaccination. The receptors originated from a human donor who had recovered from COVID-19. Both conserved end residues are part of each CDR3. Each record gives: V gene, D gene, J gene, clone size, CDR3 protein, CDR3 DNA. A D gene is named only where the DNA matches it firmly. The size field is filled for only some rows; it gives once, few, many or a size class.

>TRBV28|.|TRBJ1-2|few
CAIAGGRGYTF
TGTGCCATCGCGGGGGGCCGTGGCTACACCTTC
>TRBV19|TRBD2|TRBJ2-1|.
CASSPLGLAGVGGQFF
TGTGCCAGTAGTCCCCTCGGACTAGCGGGAGTAGGAGGGCAGTTCTTC
>TRBV12-3/TRBV12-4|.|TRBJ2-3|.
CASSLGGLGGTDTQYF
TGTGCCAGCAGTTTAGGTGGGCTAGGGGGCACAGATACGCAGTATTTT
>TRBV19|.|TRBJ2-1|.
CASSTGGGSYNEQFF
TGTGCCAGTAGCACCGGGGGAGGCTCCTACAATGAGCAGTTCTTC
>TRBV27|.|TRBJ2-7|few
CASRISPGLGGDEQYF
TGTGCCAGCAGAATCAGCCCGGGACTAGGGGGCGACGAGCAGTACTTC
>TRBV19|TRBD1|TRBJ2-4|few
CASTPWGQQNIQYF
TGTGCCAGTACCCCGTGGGGACAGCAAAACATTCAGTACTTC
>TRBV6-2/TRBV6-3|TRBD1|TRBJ2-5|few
CASSTDRGKETQYF
TGTGCCAGCAGCACCGACAGGGGCAAAGAGACCCAGTACTTC
>TRBV20-1|.|TRBJ2-3|few
CSAGHTTGDTQYF
TGCAGTGCCGGACACACGACTGGGGATACGCAGTATTTT
>TRBV28|.|TRBJ2-3|.
CASSFDSTDTQYF
TGTGCCAGCAGTTTTGATAGCACAGATACGCAGTATTTT
>TRBV20-1|TRBD2|TRBJ2-7|.
CSAKGSSGSYEQYF
TGCAGTGCTAAGGGGTCTAGCGGGAGTTACGAGCAGTACTTC
>TRBV6-2/TRBV6-3|.|TRBJ1-1|.
CASSPRWGMNTEAFF
TGTGCCAGCAGTCCGCGATGGGGCATGAACACTGAAGCTTTCTTT
>TRBV27|TRBD2|TRBJ2-5|few
CASSLDPTSGRRETQYF
TGTGCCAGCAGTTTAGATCCCACTAGCGGCCGGCGGGAGACCCAGTACTTC
>TRBV11-2|TRBD2|TRBJ2-5|once
CASSWGGTSSLETQYF
TGTGCCAGCAGCTGGGGGGGGACTAGTAGTTTGGAGACCCAGTACTTC
>TRBV10-3|TRBD2|TRBJ2-1|few
CAIRTSGAGDEQFF
TGTGCCATCAGAACTAGCGGAGCGGGCGATGAGCAGTTCTTC
>TRBV6-1|TRBD1|TRBJ2-7|few
CASSEGGTGLGVRQYF
TGTGCCAGCAGTGAGGGGGGGACAGGGCTTGGAGTTAGGCAGTACTTC
>TRBV5-6|.|TRBJ1-2|.
CASREVQGTNYGYTF
TGTGCCAGCCGAGAGGTACAGGGTACTAACTATGGCTACACCTTC
>TRBV27|TRBD2|TRBJ2-3|few
CASSPGLVGTDTQYF
TGTGCCAGCAGTCCTGGACTAGTCGGCACAGATACGCAGTATTTT
>TRBV6-2/TRBV6-3|TRBD1|TRBJ1-1|medium-sized
CASVRQGNTEAFF
TGTGCCAGCGTCAGACAGGGGAACACTGAAGCTTTCTTT
>TRBV7-2|.|TRBJ1-1|.
CASSSWGVEAFF
TGTGCCAGCAGCTCATGGGGGGTTGAAGCTTTCTTT
>TRBV28|.|TRBJ1-2|few
CASSFQGSPNYGYTF
TGTGCCAGCAGTTTCCAGGGCAGCCCTAACTATGGCTACACCTTC
>TRBV6-1|TRBD2|TRBJ2-3|.
CASKRGSTDTQYF
TGTGCCAGCAAGCGGGGGAGCACAGATACGCAGTATTTT
>TRBV20-1|.|TRBJ1-3|medium-sized
CSARKGDGNTIYF
TGCAGTGCTAGAAAAGGGGACGGAAACACCATATATTTT
>TRBV29-1|TRBD2|TRBJ2-1|few
CSVPKFSGRAAYNEQFF
TGCAGCGTCCCGAAATTTAGCGGGAGGGCCGCGTACAATGAGCAGTTCTTC
>TRBV25-1|.|TRBJ2-2|.
CASSDSRTTRRELFF
TGTGCCAGCAGTGACTCCAGGACTACCCGCCGGGAGCTGTTTTTT